These 20 T cell receptor beta chains were all obtained from the same sample, sequenced in a study of blood T cell repertoires in COVID-19. The repertoire was sequenced with immunoSEQ multiplex PCR; TCRdb's copy has only in-frame clones and lacks some. The sample records some 97,000 clones, 70% to 90% being singletons. Source material: peripheral blood. The receptors were sampled from a human donor in a cohort sampled during active COVID-19.

The V gene is TRBV4-3, the J gene TRBJ2-7; D may be TRBD2 (6 bases). V shed 5 bases and J shed 3 bases, with 14 bases lying between them. The V gene's germline CDR1 is LGHNA and CDR2 YSLEER. The CDR3 runs 14 residues. The CDR3 sequence is CASSDDNSGYEQYF. The CDR3 nucleotides are TGCGCCAGCAGCGACGATAATAGCGGCTACGAGCAGTACTTC.

The CDR3 bases are TGTGCCAGCAGACAGTCGAATGAAAAACTGTTTTTT. Amino acids: CASRQSNEKLFF. The J gene is TRBJ1-4, the V gene TRBV27; D uncertain. The CDR3 sequence is 12 residues long. Per the germline V gene, CDR1 is MNHEY and CDR2 is SMNVEV (reference sequence). The germline V and J ends were trimmed by 6 bases and 5 bases, with 7 bases remaining between them.

This rearrangement joins TRBV19 to TRBJ2-7; maybe TRBD1 (8 bases). Looked up from germline, CDR1 is LNHDA and CDR2 is SQIVND (reference sequence). The V gene lost 10 bases and the J gene lost 0 bases, with 28 bases spanning the gap. The CDR3 covers 18 residues. DNA of the CDR3: TGTGCCACGCGCCCTGGACAGGGCGGGGGAATGCTCTCCTACGAGCAGTACTTC. Protein product: CATRPGQGGGMLSYEQYF.

This clone was seen a few times. The chain carries TRBV5-4 and TRBJ2-1, with 9 positions matching TRBD2. Unmatched junction bases numbered 13, after V lost 2 bases and J lost 10 bases. The CDR3 is 16 residues long. The germline gives CDR1 SGHNT, CDR2 YYREEE (reference sequence). CDR3 protein: CASSFSATSGSIEQFF. DNA for the CDR3: TGTGCCAGCAGCTTTTCGGCGACTAGCGGATCGATAGAGCAGTTCTTC. The full variable domain, completed using reference TRBV5-4 and TRBJ2-1, is ETGVTQSPTHLIKTRGQQVTLRCSSQSGHNTVSWYQQALGQGPQFIFQYYREEENGRGNFPPRFSGLQFPNYSSELNVNALELDDSALYLCASSFSATSGSIEQFFGPGTRLTVL.

The rearrangement joins TRBV24-1 to TRBJ2-3; 7 nucleotides agree with TRBD2. Germline-derived CDR1 and CDR2 are KGHDR and SFDVKD. V lost 3 bases, J lost 3 bases, and 5 bases stayed unmatched. The length of the CDR3 is 15 residues. The CDR3: CATSDQGGRTDTQYF. CDR3 DNA: TGTGCCACCAGTGATCAGGGAGGGAGGACAGATACGCAGTATTTT.

The V gene is TRBV27, the J gene TRBJ2-5; 9 bases line up with TRBD2. The J segment lost 4 bases and the V segment lost 6 bases, leaving 21 bases of the junction unmatched. The germline V gene has CDR1 MNHEY and CDR2 SMNVEV (reference sequence). This CDR3 has 19 amino acids. The CDR3, as DNA: TGTGCCAGCAGCCCCAGGGGGGGGCTAGCGGGAATCCAAGGAGAGACCCAGTACTTC. This translates into CASSPRGGLAGIQGETQYF.

The J gene is TRBJ2-3, the V gene TRBV27; 7 nucleotides align to TRBD2. Germline trimming cut 5 bases from V and 1 base from J; bases unmatched to any gene: 12. Looked up from germline, CDR1 is MNHEY and CDR2 is SMNVEV (reference sequence). The CDR3 is 17 amino acids. In nucleotides, the CDR3 is TGTGCCAGCAGTCCCTCTGGAGCGGGACTACGCACAGATACGCAGTATTTT. It codes for CASSPSGAGLRTDTQYF.

This clone is a singleton in its sample. The chain has TRBV10-3 and TRBJ1-5; D is possibly TRBD1 (5 bases). The CDR3 is 14 residues long. Germline V lookup: CDR1 ENHRY, CDR2 SYGVKD. V lost 6 bases and J lost 3, with 12 bases in between. The CDR3: CAISPDRPNQPQHF. The DNA of the CDR3 is TGTGCCATCAGCCCCGACAGACCCAATCAGCCCCAGCATTTT.

The rearrangement joins TRBV29-1 to TRBJ2-1, with 11 bases matching TRBD2. Looked up from germline, CDR1 is SQVTM and CDR2 is ANQGSEA. The trim removed 4 bases at V and 9 bases at J, leaving 8 bases unmatched. The CDR3 has 14 amino acids. This CDR3 is CSVGLAGGPSEQFF. The CDR3 region has the DNA TGCAGCGTTGGATTAGCGGGAGGGCCGAGTGAGCAGTTCTTC.

This rearrangement joins TRBV30 to TRBJ2-7; D call uncertain. The CDR3 extends over 12 amino acids. The ends were cut back, 0 bases at V and 4 bases at J, with 7 bases in the middle. Germline-derived CDR1 and CDR2 are GTSNPN and SVGIG (reference sequence). The CDR3 DNA reads TGTGCCTGGAGTGTACGAGGTTACGAGCAGTACTTC. Translated: CAWSVRGYEQYF.

V gene TRBV6-5 combines with J gene TRBJ2-5; 11 bases agree with TRBD2. Germline trimming cut 3 bases from V and 4 bases from J; bases unmatched to any gene: 7. The CDR3 has 16 amino acids. Germline CDR1 MNHEY, CDR2 SVGAGI. The CDR3 nucleotides read TGTGCCAGCAGTTATCAATTCGGGACTAGCGGAGAGACCCAGTACTTC. It translates to CASSYQFGTSGETQYF.

The J gene is TRBJ2-2, the V gene TRBV27, with D possibly being TRBD1 (6 bases). The V gene's germline CDR1 is MNHEY and CDR2 SMNVEV (reference sequence). Between the trimmed V and J ends, which lost 7 bases and 0 bases, there was a span of 12 bases. The length of the CDR3 is 15 residues. CDR3 sequence reads: CASTKRGTNTGELFF. In nucleotides, the CDR3 is TGTGCCAGCACGAAAAGGGGGACGAACACCGGGGAGCTGTTTTTT.

This clone turned up a few times. A read error may produce the germline difference seen at one junction end. The genes are TRBV2 and TRBJ1-1; D gene ambiguous. This CDR3 has 13 amino acids. Germline CDR1 is SNHLY and CDR2 is FYNNEI. The CDR3 region has the DNA TGTGCCAGCAGTGATGGCACGAACGCTGAAGCTTTCTTT. It encodes CASSDGTNAEAFF.

The rearrangement links TRBV7-2 to TRBJ2-5, with D maybe TRBD1 (6 bases). The V end lost 3 bases, the J end lost 3 bases, and 8 bases lay between the germline ends. This CDR3 region has 13 residues. Germline-derived CDR1 and CDR2 are SGHTA and FQGNSA. In DNA, the CDR3 is TGTGCCAGCAGCTTTTACAGGGAAGAGACCCAGTACTTC. As protein: CASSFYREETQYF. The variable domain in full, completed from reference TRBV7-2 and TRBJ2-5, reads GAGVSQSPSNKVTEKGKDVELRCDPISGHTALYWYRQSLGQGLEFLIYFQGNSAPDKSGLPSDRFSAERTGGSVSTLTIQRTQQEDSAVYLCASSFYREETQYFGPGTRLLVL.

This chain links TRBV25-1 with TRBJ1-2; 9 positions agree with TRBD1. The germline V gene has CDR1 MGHDK and CDR2 SYGVNS. V trimming: 1 base; J trimming: 6 bases; junction bases outside the gene matches: 9. The CDR3 runs to 16 residues. The CDR3 bases are TGTGCCAGCAGTGAATTTTTCCTAACAGGGGGCGATGGCTACACCTTC. Translation gives CASSEFFLTGGDGYTF.

The CDR3, as DNA: TGCGCCGAGCCGACCGGGACAAGATCTTACAATGAGCAGTTCTTC. Translation: CAEPTGTRSYNEQFF. V gene TRBV23-1 combines with J gene TRBJ2-1; D possibly corresponds to TRBD1 (6 bases). TRBV23-1 is annotated as an ORF whose role is uncertain. V lost 11 bases to trimming and J lost 4 bases, with 21 bases between them. This CDR3 is built from 15 residues.

The rearrangement links TRBV20-1 to TRBJ1-1; D not certain. From germline, CDR1 is DFQATT and CDR2 SNEGSKA (reference sequence). The CDR3 is 11 residues long. V gave up 0 bases and J gave up 6 bases, with 5 bases separating them. CDR3 bases: TGCAGTGCTAGAGATCAGGCTGAAGCTTTCTTT. This codes for CSARDQAEAFF.

The J gene is TRBJ2-4, the V gene TRBV27; weak D call: TRBD1 (6 bases). V lost 6 bases and J 0 bases, leaving 18 bases between the germline ends. Germline V CDR1 and CDR2: MNHEY, SMNVEV (reference sequence). The CDR3 contains 17 residues. CDR3: CASSDPPGVGAKNIQYF. CDR3 nucleotide sequence: TGTGCCAGCAGCGACCCTCCAGGGGTAGGAGCCAAAAACATTCAGTACTTC.

For this clone: Distinct nucleotide sequences in the sample also encode this CDR3. The chain employs TRBV3-1 (or the pseudogene TRBV3-2) and TRBJ2-7; D is possibly TRBD2 (5 bases). This CDR3 is built from 12 residues. From germline, CDR1 is LGHDT and CDR2 YNNKEL (reference sequence). V shed 1 base and J shed 4 bases, with 5 bases lying between them. In DNA form, the CDR3 reads TGTGCCAGCAGCCAAGGGACTTACGAGCAGTACTTC. It codes for CASSQGTYEQYF.

The chain carries TRBV27 and TRBJ2-1; D may be TRBD2 (6 bases). Germline lookup yields CDR1 MNHEY and CDR2 SMNVEV (reference sequence). This CDR3 is built from 16 residues. V lost 7 bases to trimming and J lost 3 bases, with 19 bases between them. The CDR3 here is CASTPRGGNRYNEQFF. The CDR3 bases are TGTGCCAGCACCCCTCGTGGGGGGAATCGCTACAATGAGCAGTTCTTC.